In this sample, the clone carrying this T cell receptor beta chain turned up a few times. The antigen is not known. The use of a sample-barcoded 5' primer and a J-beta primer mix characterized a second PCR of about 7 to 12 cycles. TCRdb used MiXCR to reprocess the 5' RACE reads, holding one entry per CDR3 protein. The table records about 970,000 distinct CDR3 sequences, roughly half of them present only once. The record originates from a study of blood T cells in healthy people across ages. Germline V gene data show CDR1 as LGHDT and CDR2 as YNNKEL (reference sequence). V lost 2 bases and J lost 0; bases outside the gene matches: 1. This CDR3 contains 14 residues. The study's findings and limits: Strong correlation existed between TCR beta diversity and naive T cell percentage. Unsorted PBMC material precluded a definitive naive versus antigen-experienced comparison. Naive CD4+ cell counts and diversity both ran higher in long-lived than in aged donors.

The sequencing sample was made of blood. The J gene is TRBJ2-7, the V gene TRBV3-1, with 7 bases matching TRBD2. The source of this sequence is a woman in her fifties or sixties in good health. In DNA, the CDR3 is TGTGCCAGCAGCCAACAGCGGGACTCCTACGAGCAGTACTTC. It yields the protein CASSQQRDSYEQYF.